This entry describes one T cell receptor (beta chain). These data originate in a study of blood T cell repertoires in COVID-19. On the study more broadly: Samples of COVID-19 (acute and convalescent) were obtained from the United States, Italy and Spain. In each case, the material was cDNA or gDNA derived from T cells, B-cell-depleted T cells, or PBMCs.

Source study methods: Estimated nucleated cell counts came from reference gene primer amplification. Sequencing was performed with immunoSEQ multiplex PCR; in TCRdb, only in-frame clones are kept and a portion is missing. For V, J and clone size, that table is used; D and trimming come from the DNA. The repertoire holds approximately 200,000 clones, with about 85% as singletons. The germline V gene encodes CDR1 LNHDA and CDR2 SQIVND (reference sequence). The CDR3 covers 16 residues. V lost 4 bases, J lost 2 bases, and 8 bases stayed unmatched. Enrollment of patients from Seattle took place during active infection, with longitudinal follow-up.

The V and J genes are TRBV19 and TRBJ1-2; TRBD1 matches at 9 bases. This sequence was found in an elderly woman with COVID-19, enrolled during active disease. Input material: peripheral blood. DNA for the CDR3: TGTGCCAGTAGTACTCCAACAGGGGGCGCGAACTATGGCTACACCTTC. It codes for CASSTPTGGANYGYTF.